This T cell receptor beta chain comes out of a study of T-cell memory formation after mild COVID-19. Whole-study context: TCR clusters mostly belonged to single donors. General observations from the study: Clones that contracted clustered mainly in CM and EM if CD4+ and in EMRA if CD8+.

This clonotype has a handful of counts. The antigen is not known. Germline-derived CDR1 and CDR2 are SGHTA and FQGTGA. With 5 bases removed from V and 1 base from J, the gap between germline ends came to 13 bases. The CDR3 runs 15 residues. MiXCR, applied by TCRdb to the 5' RACE reads, yields one record per CDR3 protein. This repertoire shows roughly 180,000 distinct CDR3 sequences, roughly 12% found once; its top ten account for approximately 3.4%. Sequenced material: PBMCs or a T cell subset sorted from them (not recorded which). This chain joins TRBV7-3 and TRBJ2-3; D might be TRBD2 (5 bases). This TCR came from a man between 18 and 29 years old who had mild COVID-19 (a few samples of this study predate the infection). Cell type and time point are not known. CDR3 sequence: CASSLSAGGTDTQYF. In DNA, the CDR3 is TGTGCCAGCAGCCTTTCCGCCGGGGGCACAGATACGCAGTATTTT.